The 30 T cell receptor beta chains listed next were all sequenced from one sample in a study of blood T cell repertoires in COVID-19. TCRdb's table, derived via immunoSEQ multiplex PCR, lists solely in-frame clones and lacks some. Of under 300,000 clones listed, about nine tenths are singletons. The sequenced sample consisted of peripheral blood. These receptors originate from a man in his 60s with acute or convalescent COVID-19.

V and J are TRBV11-2 and TRBJ2-7; the match to TRBD1 covers 11 bases. Trimming at V came to 4 bases and at J to 2 bases, leaving 4 bases not matched to a gene. Per germline, CDR1 SGHAT and CDR2 FQNNGV. The CDR3 totals 15 residues. CDR3 residues: CASSYPGQGAYEQYF. CDR3 nucleotide sequence: TGTGCCAGCAGCTATCCGGGACAGGGGGCCTACGAGCAGTACTTC. Filled out from reference TRBV11-2 and TRBJ2-7, the complete variable domain reads EAGVAQSPRYKIIEKRQSVAFWCNPISGHATLYWYQQILGQGPKLLIQFQNNGVVDDSQLPKDRFSAERLKGVDSTLKIQPAKLEDSAVYLCASSYPGQGAYEQYFGPGTRLTVT.

Notes on this clone: Its ends do not fully match the called genes, so a read error is possible. This rearrangement joins TRBV5-3 to TRBJ1-4; 8 bases map to TRBD1. TRBV5-3 is an ORF, with its function uncertain. The CDR3 consists of 15 residues. The CDR3: CARSPPLTGALLTVF. The CDR3 DNA sequence: TGTGCCAGAAGCCCCCCACTGACAGGGGCTCTTCTCACGGTTTTT.

This chain connects TRBV19 to TRBJ2-5; TRBD1 might be the D (6 bases). CDR1 and CDR2 from the germline V gene are LNHDA and SQIVND (reference sequence). CDR3 length: 14 amino acids. Trimming cost V 1 base and J 3 bases, with 9 bases left between them. The CDR3 protein is CASSIGSGEETQYF. For the CDR3, the DNA is TGTGCCAGTAGTATAGGATCAGGGGAAGAGACCCAGTACTTC.

This chain links TRBV4-1 with TRBJ1-2; 11 bases match TRBD1. CDR1 is MGHRA, CDR2 YSYEKL, per germline. The J segment lost 3 bases and the V segment lost 3 bases, leaving 6 bases of the junction unmatched. The CDR3 runs 16 residues. The CDR3 bases are TGCGCCAGCAGCCAGGCCCGGGACAGGGGGTACTATGGCTACACCTTC. Its translation is CASSQARDRGYYGYTF.

The gene calls are TRBV6-2 or TRBV6-3 and TRBJ2-5, with 9 positions matching TRBD1. The ends lost 2 bases at V and 7 bases at J; junction bases unmatched: 5. CDR3 length equals 14 residues. Germline values: CDR1 MNHEY, CDR2 SVGEGT. DNA of the CDR3: TGTGCCAGCAGTTACCCGGGACAGGGAGTGACCCAGTACTTC. Amino acids: CASSYPGQGVTQYF.

This clone was counted once. The chain couples TRBV30 to TRBJ2-5; 15 positions agree with TRBD2. Per germline, CDR1 GTSNPN and CDR2 SVGIG (reference sequence). CDR3 length: 16 residues. The V and J ends lost 1 base and 5 bases, in that order; junction bases with no gene match: 5. The CDR3, as DNA: TGTGCCTGGAGTGGGACTAGCGGGAGGGGGGAGGAGACCCAGTACTTC. Translated, it gives CAWSGTSGRGEETQYF.

The chain is built from TRBV30 and TRBJ2-7; 7 bases map to TRBD1. The germline gives CDR1 GTSNPN, CDR2 SVGIG (reference sequence). Germline trimming cut 3 bases from V and 0 bases from J; bases unmatched to any gene: 11. The CDR3 loop spans 16 amino acids. The CDR3 sequence: CAWSEPGQRISYEQYF. The CDR3 DNA sequence: TGTGCCTGGAGCGAACCGGGACAGCGTATCTCCTACGAGCAGTACTTC.

The J gene is TRBJ2-7, the V gene TRBV11-1; 7 nucleotides match TRBD2. The CDR3 has 12 amino acids. The germline gives CDR1 SGHAT, CDR2 FQDESV (reference sequence). With 4 bases clipped from V and 6 bases from J, the junction kept 3 bases outside the gene matches. The CDR3 bases are TGTGCCAGCAGCTCCATAGCGGGCGAGCAGTACTTC. It codes for CASSSIAGEQYF.

The V gene is TRBV18, the J gene TRBJ1-2; D ambiguous. Germline CDR1 KGHSH, CDR2 LQKENI. The CDR3 has 17 residues. Trimming took off 0 bases at V and 6 bases at J, with 20 bases between the two ends. CDR3: CASSPPVFSRGSNGYTF. The DNA of the CDR3 is TGTGCCAGCTCACCACCGGTGTTTTCCAGAGGCTCTAATGGCTACACCTTC. Using reference TRBV18 and TRBJ1-2 for the parts outside the CDR3, the full variable domain is NAGVMQNPRHLVRRRGQEARLRCSPMKGHSHVYWYRQLPEEGLKFMVYLQKENIIDESGMPKERFSAEFPKEGPSILRIQQVVRGDSAAYFCASSPPVFSRGSNGYTFGSGTRLTVV.

This sequence joins TRBV12-3 or TRBV12-4 and TRBJ1-1; a weak D match, TRBD1 (6 bases). V was trimmed by 3 bases and J by 4 bases, leaving 9 bases between them. The CDR3 is 13 residues long. This chain's CDR3 is CASSLSDSTEAFF. CDR3 sequence (DNA): TGTGCCAGCAGTTTGTCGGACAGCACTGAAGCTTTCTTT.

This clone was detected only once. This sequence joins TRBV7-6 and TRBJ1-3; D unresolved. This CDR3 is built from 16 residues. Germline V gene lookup returns CDR1 SGHVS and CDR2 FNYEAQ. The ends were cut back, 1 base at V and 0 bases at J, with 10 bases in the middle. The CDR3 sequence is CASSLGAGDSGNTIYF. DNA for the CDR3: TGTGCCAGCAGCTTAGGGGCAGGCGACTCTGGAAACACCATATATTTT.

The J gene is TRBJ1-1, the V gene TRBV6-5; no clear D gene. The CDR3 extends over 14 amino acids. Per germline, CDR1 MNHEY and CDR2 SVGAGI. Trimming took 7 bases from V and 2 from J, leaving 14 bases between them. The CDR3 bases are TGTGCCAGCACTGGGTGGAGCTATAACACTGAAGCTTTCTTT. This gives the protein CASTGWSYNTEAFF.

The gene calls are TRBV7-9 and TRBJ2-2; D call uncertain. The CDR3 runs 14 residues. V lost 6 bases to trimming and J lost 4 bases, with 12 bases between them. CDR1 and CDR2 from the germline V gene are SEHNR and FQNEAQ (reference sequence). The DNA for the CDR3 is TGTGCCAGCAGGGTCGACACTTCCACCGGGGAGCTGTTTTTT. Protein sequence: CASRVDTSTGELFF.

This chain uses TRBV7-2 with TRBJ2-3; D is perhaps TRBD2 (5 bases). V was shortened by 5 bases and J by 0 bases, with 12 bases between the two germline ends. CDR3 length equals 15 residues. Germline CDR1 and CDR2: SGHTA and FQGNSA. CDR3 sequence: CASSPMTISTDTQYF. CDR3 DNA sequence: TGTGCCAGCAGCCCGATGACTATCAGCACAGATACGCAGTATTTT.

This rearrangement joins TRBV18 to TRBJ1-5; D possibly corresponds to TRBD1 (5 bases). Trimming removed 2 bases at V and 6 bases at J, with 8 bases between. The CDR3 consists of 13 residues. From germline, CDR1 is KGHSH and CDR2 LQKENI. The CDR3 nucleotides are TGTGCCAGCTCACCAGGTCAGGGTCAGCCCCAGCATTTT. Protein: CASSPGQGQPQHF.

The chain uses TRBV6-5 and TRBJ1-1; 7 bases line up with TRBD1. CDR1 is MNHEY, CDR2 SVGAGI, per germline. Losses at the gene ends were 4 bases for V and 1 base for J; bases not matched to a gene: 6. The CDR3 covers 15 residues. Written as DNA, the CDR3 is TGTGCCAGCAGTTTGGTAAGGACAGGGAACACTGAAGCTTTCTTT. Translated: CASSLVRTGNTEAFF.

The chain links TRBV19 to TRBJ2-5, with 12 bases aligning to TRBD2. CDR3 length equals 15 residues. V lost 4 bases to trimming and J lost 3 bases; unmatched junction nucleotides: 3. The germline CDR1 and CDR2 sequences are LNHDA and SQIVND (reference sequence). The chain's CDR3 is CASSTRLAGEETQYF. In DNA, the CDR3 is TGTGCCAGTAGTACCCGACTAGCGGGAGAAGAGACCCAGTACTTC. Full variable domain (missing parts from reference TRBV19 and TRBJ2-5): DGGITQSPKYLFRKEGQNVTLSCEQNLNHDAMYWYRQDPGQGLRLIYYSQIVNDFQKGDIAEGYSVSREKKESFPLTVTSAQKNPTAFYLCASSTRLAGEETQYFGPGTRLLVL.

This sequence joins TRBV5-4 and TRBJ2-7; 10 nucleotides match TRBD2. CDR1 is SGHNT and CDR2 is YYREEE in the germline V gene (reference sequence). CDR3 size: 14 residues. V lost 5 bases, J lost 3 bases, and 5 bases stayed unmatched. Here the CDR3 reads CASSTGTSDYEQYF. The CDR3 DNA is TGTGCCAGCAGTACCGGGACTAGCGACTACGAGCAGTACTTC.

The chain employs TRBV5-4 and TRBJ1-2, with D tentatively TRBD1 (6 bases). The CDR3 is made up of 14 amino acids. Germline loops: CDR1 SGHNT, CDR2 YYREEE (reference sequence). Trimming cost V 4 bases and J 8 bases, with 18 bases left between them. CDR3: CASSQGGGSGGYTF. The DNA of the CDR3 is TGTGCCAGCAGCCAAGGGGGGGGCTCGGGAGGCTACACCTTC.

The rearrangement links TRBV4-3 to TRBJ1-4; D unclear. The CDR3 totals 15 residues. Trimming removed 3 bases at V and 7 bases at J, with 15 bases between. Germline V lookup: CDR1 LGHNA, CDR2 YSLEER. In nucleotides, the CDR3 is TGCGCCAGCAGCCAGACGGCGACAAGTGGTGAAAAACTGTTTTTT. Protein product: CASSQTATSGEKLFF.

The chain uses TRBV19 and TRBJ2-7, with 9 bases lining up with TRBD1. Per the germline V gene, CDR1 is LNHDA and CDR2 is SQIVND (reference sequence). Germline trimming cut 7 bases from V and 6 bases from J; bases unmatched to any gene: 10. CDR3 length: 14 residues. CDR3 in DNA: TGTGCCAGTACCACCCGGGACAGGGTTGGCGAGCAGTACTTC. As protein: CASTTRDRVGEQYF.

V and J are TRBV28 and TRBJ2-7, with TRBD1 as a possible D gene (5 bases). CDR1 and CDR2 from the germline V gene are MDHEN and SYDVKM. Between the trimmed V and J ends, which lost 6 bases and 5 bases, there was a span of 11 bases. The CDR3 runs 12 residues. CDR3: CASSESGNEQYF. CDR3 DNA: TGTGCCAGCAGCGAATCAGGGAACGAGCAGTACTTC.

The chain is built from TRBV11-3 and TRBJ2-5; TRBD1 matches at 8 bases. V shed 0 bases and J 2 bases; nucleotides not matched to a gene: 5. Per the germline V gene, CDR1 is SGHNT and CDR2 is YENEEA. This CDR3 has 16 amino acids. The CDR3 DNA follows: TGTGCCAGCAGCTTAGATCTCCGGACAGGGCAAGAGACCCAGTACTTC. Its protein product is CASSLDLRTGQETQYF.

The chain joins TRBV15 to TRBJ2-7; D may be TRBD1 (6 bases). V gave up 2 bases and J gave up 3 bases, with 8 bases separating them. Germline V CDR1 and CDR2: LNHNV, YYDKDF (reference sequence). The CDR3 sequence is 13 residues long. In DNA, the CDR3 is TGTGCCACCAGCAGATCCAGGGGCTACGAGCAGTACTTC. It is translated as CATSRSRGYEQYF. The full variable domain, completed using reference TRBV15 and TRBJ2-7, is DAMVIQNPRYQVTQFGKPVTLSCSQTLNHNVMYWYQQKSSQAPKLLFHYYDKDFNNEADTPDNFQSRRPNTSFCFLDIRSPGLGDTAMYLCATSRSRGYEQYFGPGTRLTVT.

The V and J genes are TRBV19 and TRBJ2-3; tentative D call: TRBD2 (5 bases). The CDR3 is made up of 15 amino acids. Trimming shortened V by 4 bases and J by 4 bases, and 15 bases separated the two germline ends. Germline values: CDR1 LNHDA, CDR2 SQIVND (reference sequence). For the CDR3, the DNA is TGTGCCAGTAGTACCGGGGAGCCGGCCGCAGATACGCAGTATTTT. The encoded protein is CASSTGEPAADTQYF.

The chain uses TRBV28 and TRBJ2-1; 13 bases are shared with TRBD2. Germline CDR1 reads MDHEN; CDR2 reads SYDVKM. Unmatched junction bases numbered 10, after V lost 5 bases and J lost 15 bases. The CDR3 has 14 residues. The DNA of the CDR3 is TGTGCCAGCAGTCCTCGGACTAGCGGGAGTATATTGTTCTTC. This codes for CASSPRTSGSILFF.

The chain recombines TRBV6-5 with TRBJ2-3; tentative D call: TRBD1 (6 bases). V lost 4 bases, J lost 5 bases, and 13 bases lay in between. Germline lookup yields CDR1 MNHEY and CDR2 SVGAGI. This CDR3 spans 14 amino acids. The CDR3 region is CASSSPGQLDTQYF. In DNA form, the CDR3 reads TGTGCCAGCAGTTCGCCGGGACAACTAGATACGCAGTATTTT.

The chain links TRBV25-1 to TRBJ2-1; maybe TRBD2 (5 bases). The CDR3 contains 16 residues. In germline, CDR1 is MGHDK, CDR2 SYGVNS. Trimming took 1 base from V and 8 from J, leaving 18 bases between them. The CDR3 DNA follows: TGTGCCAGCAGTGAATCGAGAGGGTTCGCCTCCCATGAGCAGTTCTTC. Residues: CASSESRGFASHEQFF.

This clone appeared a single time. The gene calls are TRBV6-4 and TRBJ1-5; D remains ambiguous. Trimming left V 4 bases short and J 0 bases short, with 7 bases between. Germline V CDR1 and CDR2: MRHNA, SNTAGT. The CDR3 is 14 amino acids. The CDR3 DNA sequence: TGTGCCAGCAGTGTAGAATATAGCAATCAGCCCCAGCATTTT. Its protein is CASSVEYSNQPQHF.

The chain recombines TRBV7-2 with TRBJ1-5, with a weak D call TRBD1 (5 bases). The CDR3 extends over 19 amino acids. Trimming took off 6 bases at V and 1 base at J, with 25 bases between the two ends. In germline, CDR1 is SGHTA, CDR2 FQGNSA. The CDR3 DNA follows: TGTGCCAGCAGTGTCCACAGGTACAGGCCCCCCGGAAGCAATCAGCCCCAGCATTTT. Its translation is CASSVHRYRPPGSNQPQHF.